The TCR beta chain described here comes from a study of regulatory T cells in long-lasting Graves disease. This clonotype appeared many times. Regarding time point: newly diagnosed GD, antithyroid drugs for less than 3 months. Researchers made the TCR library from RNA that was extracted from PBMCs. Construction of the TCR beta libraries employed iRepertoire HTBI primers in conjunction with Arm-PCR of CDR3 regions. Each CDR3 protein gets one entry after TCRdb re-called the multiplex PCR reads with MiXCR. The sample includes 440,000 or so distinct CDR3 sequences, 15% of them seen just once. This CDR3 is 14 amino acids long. Unmatched junction bases numbered 3, after V lost 6 bases and J lost 0 bases. The germline CDR1 and CDR2 sequences are GTSNPN and SVGIG (reference sequence). These data were likewise used in another study, on T cells in Graves' hyperthyroidism and ophthalmopathy. From that second work: Most clonotypes that expanded in the thyroid above 0.001 also showed up in blood.

The sequence was collected from a woman aged 25 to 39 with Graves disease. The chain combines TRBV30 with TRBJ2-2; 8 nucleotides align to TRBD1. The specimen comprised peripheral blood mononuclear cells (PBMCs), sampled at new diagnosis, from a patient treated with antithyroid drugs. CDR3 nucleotide sequence: TGTGCCTGTCCGGGACAGGCGAACACCGGGGAGCTGTTTTTT. As protein: CACPGQANTGELFF. The variable domain in full, with the rest retrieved from reference TRBV30 and TRBJ2-2, is SQTIHQWPATLVQPVGSPLSLECTVEGTSNPNLYWYRQAAGRGLQLLFYSVGIGQISSEVPQNLSASRPQDRQFILSSKKLLLSDSGFYLCACPGQANTGELFFGEGSRLTVL.